The present T cell receptor beta chain was sequenced within a study of control samples from healthy donors and cancer patients. CDR1 is ENHRY and CDR2 is SYGVKD in the germline V gene. The germline V and J ends were trimmed by 4 bases and 6 bases, with 16 bases remaining between them. This CDR3 is built from 14 residues. Sequencing used immunoSEQ multiplex PCR; TCRdb keeps in-frame clones, though not all of them. Of over 80,000 clones in the sample, 91% were seen once. Sequencing was carried out using blood. The chain is built from TRBV10-3 and TRBJ2-7, with D perhaps given as TRBD1 or TRBD2 (5 bases each). The clonotype originates from a young man in good health. The DNA for the CDR3 is TGTGCCATCAGTGGGGACGGGGCGACTGTCGAGCAGTACTTC. Its translation is CAISGDGATVEQYF.